Presented here are 30 T cell receptor beta chains from one specimen sequenced in a study of cytomegalovirus exposure and HLA in healthy donors. The PCR employed 60 Vbeta primers together with 13 Jbeta primers. Sequencing used immunoSEQ multiplex PCR; TCRdb keeps in-frame clones, though not all of them. Here the sample spans 99,000 or so clones, over 80% being singletons. What was sequenced was PBMCs. Receptors were obtained from a man between 18 and 29 years old in good health and CMV-seronegative.

The chain uses TRBV4-1 and TRBJ1-2; 8 bases line up with TRBD1. The V and J ends lost 2 bases and 0 bases, in that order; junction bases with no gene match: 8. The CDR3 has 17 amino acids. CDR1 and CDR2 (germline): MGHRA, YSYEKL. The CDR3 region has the DNA TGCGCCAGCAGCCAACCTCCGGGACAGGCATCTAACTATGGCTACACCTTC. Amino acid sequence: CASSQPPGQASNYGYTF.

The chain links TRBV7-2 to TRBJ1-6, with 8 bases fitting TRBD1. From germline, CDR1 is SGHTA and CDR2 FQGNSA. CDR3 length: 14 residues. Germline trimming cut 5 bases from V and 10 bases from J; bases unmatched to any gene: 7. CDR3 loop: CASSVGTGSSPLHF. The CDR3 nucleotides are TGTGCCAGCAGCGTGGGGACAGGATCATCACCCCTCCACTTT.

The V and J genes are TRBV27 and TRBJ1-2, with TRBD1 identical over 9 bases. This CDR3 contains 13 residues. Germline V gene data show CDR1 as MNHEY and CDR2 as SMNVEV (reference sequence). V shed 7 bases and J 7 bases; nucleotides not matched to a gene: 7. CDR3 in amino acids: CASTTQGAGGYTF. The CDR3 DNA is TGTGCCAGCACCACACAGGGGGCTGGTGGCTACACCTTC.

This rearrangement joins TRBV2 to TRBJ2-5; D is undetermined. The CDR3 length is 15 residues. Germline-derived CDR1 and CDR2 are SNHLY and FYNNEI. V lost 5 bases and J lost 1, with 14 bases in between. This CDR3 reads CASSFRRSLQETQYF. In DNA, the CDR3 is TGTGCCAGCAGTTTCCGCAGATCCCTCCAAGAGACCCAGTACTTC.

The J gene is TRBJ2-1, the V gene TRBV27; D is perhaps TRBD1 (5 bases). With 3 bases removed from V and 3 bases from J, the gap between germline ends came to 12 bases. The CDR3 is 15 amino acids. Germline V gene sequence: CDR1 MNHEY, CDR2 SMNVEV (reference sequence). The CDR3 DNA reads as TGTGCCAGCAGTTTGGTGACAGATAACTACAATGAGCAGTTCTTC. It encodes CASSLVTDNYNEQFF.

The CDR3 is CASSYLGTYEQYF. The CDR3 bases are TGTGCCAGCAGTTATCTAGGTACCTACGAGCAGTACTTC. This chain uses TRBV6-6 with TRBJ2-7, with unresolved D. The CDR3 totals 13 residues. Germline-derived CDR1 and CDR2 are MNHNY and SVGAGI (reference sequence). V lost 3 bases and J 2 bases, leaving 8 bases between the germline ends.

This chain uses TRBV18 with TRBJ1-2, with D possibly matching TRBD1 (6 bases). The CDR3 is 13 amino acids. V lost 4 bases to trimming and J lost 0 bases, with 6 bases between them. Germline V gives CDR1 KGHSH, CDR2 LQKENI. The CDR3 bases are TGTGCCAGCTCACGGGACACTAACTATGGCTACACCTTC. It translates to CASSRDTNYGYTF.

This CDR3 reads CASRDIATSGSTYEQYF. The CDR3 nucleotides read TGTGCCAGCAGAGATATCGCGACTAGCGGGTCAACCTACGAGCAGTACTTC. The chain employs TRBV28 and TRBJ2-7, with TRBD2 identical over 10 bases. The CDR3 covers 17 residues. Germline CDR1 and CDR2: MDHEN and SYDVKM. Unmatched junction bases numbered 13, after V lost 6 bases and J lost 2 bases.

The CDR3 nucleotides read TGTGCCAGCAGTGCCTCATCCGGGACAGGCTACAATGAGCAGTTCTTC. This gives the protein CASSASSGTGYNEQFF. The J gene is TRBJ2-1, the V gene TRBV6-1; TRBD1 aligns across 8 bases. There are 16 residues in the CDR3. With 4 bases clipped from V and 3 bases from J, the junction kept 8 bases outside the gene matches. Germline values: CDR1 MNHNS, CDR2 SASEGT.

DNA for the CDR3: TGTGCCAGCAGCACGCTTGGCGGGAGGGGAAGATTGGAGAGCGAGCAGTACTTC. Residues: CASSTLGGRGRLESEQYF. The J gene is TRBJ2-7, the V gene TRBV7-2; 9 nucleotides align to TRBD2. Trimming at V came to 5 bases and at J to 6 bases, leaving 20 bases not matched to a gene. Germline lookup yields CDR1 SGHTA and CDR2 FQGNSA. This CDR3 is 18 amino acids long. The whole variable domain, filled in from reference TRBV7-2 and TRBJ2-7, reads GAGVSQSPSNKVTEKGKDVELRCDPISGHTALYWYRQSLGQGLEFLIYFQGNSAPDKSGLPSDRFSAERTGGSVSTLTIQRTQQEDSAVYLCASSTLGGRGRLESEQYFGPGTRLTVT.

The gene calls are TRBV5-5 and TRBJ2-6; the D is unclear. V lost 4 bases and J 3 bases, leaving 14 bases between the germline ends. The CDR3 sequence is 16 residues long. Germline lookup yields CDR1 SGHKS and CDR2 YYEKEE (reference sequence). The CDR3, as DNA: TGTGCCAGCAGCCCATGGAGCGCCCTTGGGGCCAACGTCCTGACTTTC. Translating it yields CASSPWSALGANVLTF.

CDR3 sequence: CASSFDRDGDTEAFF. Written as DNA, the CDR3 is TGTGCCAGTAGTTTCGACAGGGACGGGGACACTGAAGCTTTCTTT. This rearrangement joins TRBV19 to TRBJ1-1; 7 bases map to TRBD1. The J segment lost 3 bases and the V segment lost 5 bases, leaving 9 bases of the junction unmatched. Germline CDR1 reads LNHDA; CDR2 reads SQIVND (reference sequence). The CDR3 length is 15 residues.

This chain uses TRBV6-5 with TRBJ2-7; D is perhaps TRBD2 (5 bases). CDR3 length: 14 residues. Per germline, CDR1 MNHEY and CDR2 SVGAGI. V was shortened by 0 bases and J by 5 bases, with 11 bases between the two germline ends. CDR3 region: CASSYSPSNHEQYF. The CDR3 bases are TGTGCCAGCAGTTACTCCCCTAGCAACCACGAGCAGTACTTC.

The chain links TRBV9 to TRBJ2-7; TRBD2 matches 14 bases. Germline V CDR1 and CDR2: SGDLS, YYNGEE. J gave up 6 bases and V 4 bases, and 9 bases lay outside the gene matches. This CDR3 is built from 16 residues. The CDR3 coding sequence is TGTGCCAGCAGCTCGGGGACTAGCGGGAGCCCCTTCGAGCAGTACTTC. This sequence encodes CASSSGTSGSPFEQYF.

The chain recombines TRBV19 with TRBJ2-7; 8 positions match TRBD1. Germline loops: CDR1 LNHDA, CDR2 SQIVND (reference sequence). After removal of 0 bases from V and 7 bases from J, the junction contained 14 bases not matched to a gene. There are 17 residues in the CDR3. This CDR3 reads CASSIDLSRDRTKEQYF. CDR3 DNA sequence: TGTGCCAGTAGTATAGATCTCTCTCGGGACAGGACGAAAGAGCAGTACTTC.

V and J are TRBV4-2 and TRBJ1-1, with D perhaps matching TRBD1 (5 bases). The V and J ends lost 1 base and 5 bases respectively, with 8 bases between them. The germline V gene encodes CDR1 LGHNA and CDR2 YNFKEQ. This CDR3 is built from 13 residues. CDR3: CASSQGQWTEAFF. CDR3 sequence (DNA): TGTGCCAGCAGCCAAGGACAGTGGACTGAAGCTTTCTTT.

This clone has a handful of counts. This chain joins TRBV10-1 and TRBJ1-2; D ambiguous. Trimming removed 9 bases at V and 6 bases at J, with 26 bases between. The CDR3 is made up of 16 amino acids. Germline V gene data show CDR1 as WNHNN and CDR2 as SYGVQD (reference sequence). The CDR3 sequence is CARATRRIPREHGYTF. The CDR3 nucleotides are TGCGCCAGGGCCACACGACGGATCCCGCGGGAACATGGCTACACCTTC.

The table lists this clone with a few counts. The V and J genes are TRBV9 and TRBJ1-3; D not resolved. The germline V gene encodes CDR1 SGDLS and CDR2 YYNGEE. Trimming took off 3 bases at V and 1 base at J, with 14 bases between the two ends. There are 16 residues in the CDR3. The CDR3 loop is CASSARDIQSGNTIYF. CDR3 DNA sequence: TGTGCCAGCAGCGCCCGGGATATCCAATCTGGAAACACCATATATTTT.

The chain recombines TRBV7-2 with TRBJ2-7, with D perhaps matching TRBD2 (6 bases). This CDR3 is 16 amino acids long. Germline V gene lookup returns CDR1 SGHTA and CDR2 FQGNSA. Trimming removed 2 bases from V and 0 bases from J, with 14 bases in between. CDR3 in amino acids: CASSLPGSGPSYEQYF. CDR3 bases: TGTGCCAGCAGCTTACCGGGTAGCGGACCCTCCTACGAGCAGTACTTC.

This chain connects TRBV15 to TRBJ2-1, with D maybe TRBD2 (5 bases). The CDR3 is made up of 12 amino acids. Looked up from germline, CDR1 is LNHNV and CDR2 is YYDKDF (reference sequence). Trimming cost V 5 bases and J 12 bases, with 14 bases left between them. The CDR3 spells CATSLPSGSQFF. CDR3 nucleotides: TGTGCCACCAGCCTCCCCAGCGGCTCGCAGTTCTTC.

CDR3 coding DNA: TGTGCCAGCAGCGCCCAGGGGGGGAACACTGAAGCTTTCTTT. This translates into CASSAQGGNTEAFF. This chain links TRBV7-2 with TRBJ1-1; 7 positions match TRBD1. J gave up 1 base and V 5 bases, and 4 bases lay outside the gene matches. From germline, CDR1 is SGHTA and CDR2 FQGNSA. This CDR3 is built from 14 residues.

The rearrangement joins TRBV6-6 to TRBJ1-1; D is perhaps TRBD1 (6 bases). Germline CDR1 is MNHNY and CDR2 is SVGAGI (reference sequence). V lost 8 bases to trimming and J lost 5 bases, with 21 bases between them. This CDR3 region has 15 residues. The CDR3 DNA reads as TGTGCCAGCTCCAAAGGCGCAGGGGCTCGGACTGAAGCTTTCTTT. As protein: CASSKGAGARTEAFF.

V gene TRBV19 combines with J gene TRBJ1-1, with D tentatively TRBD1 (6 bases). The CDR3 length is 11 residues. CDR1 is LNHDA and CDR2 is SQIVND in the germline V gene (reference sequence). V lost 8 bases and J lost 5, with 9 bases in between. The CDR3 loop reads CASGRGTEAFF. For the CDR3, the DNA is TGTGCCAGTGGGAGGGGGACTGAAGCTTTCTTT.

As for this clone: The sample contains more than one DNA sequence encoding this CDR3. The chain is built from TRBV5-1 and TRBJ1-1; 7 bases match TRBD1. The CDR3 loop spans 16 amino acids. The V gene's germline CDR1 is SGHRS and CDR2 YFSETQ. V dropped 0 bases and J dropped 1; count of bases not matched to a gene: 6. CDR3 residues: CASSLASGTANTEAFF. The CDR3 DNA reads TGCGCCAGCAGCTTGGCATCTGGGACAGCGAACACTGAAGCTTTCTTT.

The rearrangement joins TRBV27 to TRBJ1-4; D may be TRBD1 (5 bases). The germline CDR1 and CDR2 sequences are MNHEY and SMNVEV (reference sequence). V was trimmed by 5 bases and J by 4 bases, leaving 17 bases between them. The CDR3 sequence is 16 residues long. The CDR3 sequence: CASSGFSGLLNEKLFF. CDR3 bases: TGTGCCAGCAGTGGGTTCTCGGGACTGCTTAATGAAAAACTGTTTTTT.

This chain joins TRBV6-4 and TRBJ1-5; TRBD1 is a possible D gene (5 bases). Germline V gene data show CDR1 as MRHNA and CDR2 as SNTAGT. CDR3 length equals 14 residues. V shed 1 base and J shed 6 bases, with 10 bases lying between them. CDR3 protein: CASSDYPGGQPQHF. CDR3 DNA sequence: TGTGCCAGCAGTGACTATCCGGGGGGTCAGCCCCAGCATTTT.

The gene calls are TRBV10-2 and TRBJ1-2; 8 nucleotides align to TRBD1. Per the germline V gene, CDR1 is WSHSY and CDR2 is SAAADI. The CDR3 spans 13 residues. The V segment lost 6 bases and the J segment 5 bases; nucleotides outside the gene matches: 5. This CDR3 reads CASRTTGDYGYTF. CDR3 sequence (DNA): TGCGCCAGCAGGACGACAGGGGATTATGGCTACACCTTC.

This sequence joins TRBV27 and TRBJ2-2; 10 positions match TRBD2. Germline trimming cut 6 bases from V and 2 bases from J; bases unmatched to any gene: 3. The length of the CDR3 is 15 residues. Germline CDR1 and CDR2: MNHEY and SMNVEV (reference sequence). DNA for the CDR3: TGTGCCAGCAGACTAGCGGGACTCAACACCGGGGAGCTGTTTTTT. Translation gives CASRLAGLNTGELFF.

The chain has TRBV5-1 and TRBJ1-1; 8 bases agree with TRBD1. The CDR3 loop spans 15 amino acids. Losses at the gene ends were 4 bases for V and 4 bases for J; bases not matched to a gene: 9. Per germline, CDR1 SGHRS and CDR2 YFSETQ. CDR3 region: CASSAQTGVVTEAFF. Written as DNA, the CDR3 is TGCGCCAGCAGCGCCCAGACAGGGGTAGTCACTGAAGCTTTCTTT.

This rearrangement joins TRBV19 to TRBJ2-3, with 11 bases identical to TRBD2. CDR1 and CDR2 from the germline V gene are LNHDA and SQIVND (reference sequence). The CDR3 loop spans 16 amino acids. V was clipped by 1 base and J by 4 bases; unmatched bases: 4. The CDR3 reads CASSIALAGVADTQYF. CDR3 DNA: TGTGCCAGTAGTATAGCACTAGCGGGAGTCGCAGATACGCAGTATTTT.